The rows below give T cell receptor beta chains drawn from one sample of a study of human T cells and chemical hapten exposure. TCRdb analysed the RACE reads with MiXCR anew, one entry per CDR3 protein. The sample lists roughly 190,000 distinct CDR3 sequences; about a fifth were seen once. The source was whole blood, collected in connection with sensitization to the hapten diphenylcyclopropenone (DPC). The receptors were gathered from a woman aged 45-65 years with alopecia areata. Some clones in this sample may be carry-over from other donors' samples. CDR3s include the opening cysteine and the closing phenylalanine or tryptophan. The D gene is left open where the match is weak. Part of the rows lack a size; the others show once, few, many or a class for expanded clones.

V gene	clone size	J gene	D gene	CDR3 DNA	CDR3 protein
TRBV12-3/TRBV12-4	few	TRBJ1-5	TRBD1	TGTGCCAGCAGCCGGACAGGGGTTGGCAATCAGCCCCAGCATTTT	CASSRTGVGNQPQHF
TRBV29-1	-	TRBJ2-2	-	TGCAGCGTAACAGGTCCCGGGGAGCTGTTTTTT	CSVTGPGELFF
TRBV9	-	TRBJ2-1	TRBD2	TGTGCCAGCAGCGTACCCGGACTAGCGGGGCCCAATGAGCAGTTCTTC	CASSVPGLAGPNEQFF
TRBV29-1	few	TRBJ1-2	-	TGCAGCGTTGAAGATCCGGGATTAGGGTATGGCTACACCTTC	CSVEDPGLGYGYTF
TRBV20-1	-	TRBJ2-7	-	TGCAGTGCTACGGACCTCTCCTACGAGCAGTACTTC	CSATDLSYEQYF
TRBV4-1	-	TRBJ2-5	-	TGCGCCAGCAGCCAAGACCCTCCGGGAACACTCCAAGAGACCCAGTACTTC	CASSQDPPGTLQETQYF
TRBV28	-	TRBJ2-6	TRBD2	TGTGCCAGCAGTTTATTGCTAGCGGTTCACTCTGGGGCCAACGTCCTGACTTTC	CASSLLLAVHSGANVLTF
TRBV7-8	-	TRBJ1-5	-	TGTGCCAGCAGCTTACTACCAATCAATCAGCCCCAGCATTTT	CASSLLPINQPQHF
TRBV29-1	-	TRBJ1-1	TRBD1	TGCAGCGGGGGGACAGGTCGCTTGAACACTGAAGCTTTCTTT	CSGGTGRLNTEAFF
TRBV29-1	few	TRBJ2-2	-	TGCAGCGTTGAGGACCACGGGGAGCTGTTTTTT	CSVEDHGELFF
TRBV5-1	many	TRBJ2-3	-	TGCGCCAGCAGCTTGGACGGGGCTAGCACAGATACGCAGTATTTT	CASSLDGASTDTQYF
TRBV11-1	-	TRBJ2-7	-	TGTGCCAGCAGCTTAGGTCGGAGCACAACCTACGAGCAGTACTTC	CASSLGRSTTYEQYF
TRBV18	few	TRBJ2-4	-	TGTGCCAGCTCACGGGGAGACATTCAGTACTTC	CASSRGDIQYF
TRBV29-1	many	TRBJ2-3	TRBD1	TGCAGCGCCCGGACAGGAGTTACAGATACGCAGTATTTT	CSARTGVTDTQYF
TRBV20-1	few	TRBJ2-3	-	TGCAGTGCTAGAGATGAGGGACATCACACAGATACGCAGTATTTT	CSARDEGHHTDTQYF
TRBV7-2	few	TRBJ2-3	TRBD2	TGTGCCAGCAGCAACCTAGCGGGCGGCACAGATACGCAGTATTTT	CASSNLAGGTDTQYF
TRBV2	-	TRBJ2-2	-	TGTGCCAGCAGTGACGGACAGTCCACCGGGGAGCTGTTTTTT	CASSDGQSTGELFF
TRBV28	few	TRBJ1-5	-	TGTGCCAGCAGTTCACCTACGACATACCCTAGCGGGGATCCCCAGCATTTT	CASSSPTTYPSGDPQHF
TRBV27	few	TRBJ2-5	-	TGTGCCAGCAGGACGTTCGATAGCAGGGAGTACTTC	CASRTFDSREYF
TRBV29-1	-	TRBJ2-1	TRBD1	TGCAGCGTAAAACTCGGGACAGTCAATGAGCAGTTCTTC	CSVKLGTVNEQFF
TRBV30	-	TRBJ1-1	-	TGTGCCTGGAGTCCACCTGGACCGTTGAACACTGAAGCTTTCTTT	CAWSPPGPLNTEAFF
TRBV5-1	-	TRBJ2-7	-	TGCGCCAGCAGCTTTCTCGATGAGCAGTACTTC	CASSFLDEQYF
TRBV7-6	few	TRBJ1-4	-	TGTGCCAGCAGCCGCGAACATGAAAAACTGTTTTTT	CASSREHEKLFF
TRBV29-1	few	TRBJ1-2	TRBD1	TGCAGCGTCGCCGGACAGGGGGATGGCTACACCTTC	CSVAGQGDGYTF
TRBV9	-	TRBJ2-2	-	TGTGCCAGCAGCGTACGACAGACCGGGGAGCTGTTTTTT	CASSVRQTGELFF
TRBV5-1	many	TRBJ1-1	-	TGCGCCAGCAGTCTCGGGACGGTGGGGGACACTGAAGCTTTCTTT	CASSLGTVGDTEAFF
TRBV30	-	TRBJ2-1	-	TGTGCCTGGAGCACCGGGTCGTTGCCGTTCTTC	CAWSTGSLPFF
TRBV12-3/TRBV12-4	-	TRBJ1-6	-	TGTGCCAGCAGTTTTTTCGGGCCGTGGAATTCACCCCTCCACTTT	CASSFFGPWNSPLHF
TRBV7-9	-	TRBJ1-1	-	TGTGCCAGCAGCTTAGCGCTGGGCCCGGCTTTCTTT	CASSLALGPAFF
TRBV29-1	-	TRBJ1-2	-	TGCAGCGTTGATGGGAACGGCTACACCTTC	CSVDGNGYTF
TRBV29-1	-	TRBJ2-5	-	TGCAGCGTTGATTGGCAAATAGAGGAGACCCAGTACTTC	CSVDWQIEETQYF
TRBV29-1	few	TRBJ2-7	TRBD2	TGCAGCGTTAAATATAGCGGGTTCTCCTACGAGCAGTACTTC	CSVKYSGFSYEQYF
TRBV13	-	TRBJ2-7	TRBD2	TGTGCCAGCAGCTTAGAAGGACTAGCGGGAGACGAGCAGTACTTC	CASSLEGLAGDEQYF
TRBV7-8	-	TRBJ2-2	-	TGTGCCAGCAGCCCCACGACAGTAACCGGGGAGCTGTTTTTT	CASSPTTVTGELFF
TRBV4-2	-	TRBJ2-7	TRBD1	TGTGCCAGCAGCCAAGATGGGACAGGGGCCTACGAGCAGTACTTC	CASSQDGTGAYEQYF
TRBV7-2	-	TRBJ2-4	TRBD1	TGTGCCAGCAGCCCTGGACAGGGTGTCGGCAAAAACATTCAGTACTTC	CASSPGQGVGKNIQYF
TRBV6-5	few	TRBJ1-6	TRBD1	TGTGCCAGCAGTTCCCGGACAGGCAATAATTCACCCCTCCACTTT	CASSSRTGNNSPLHF
TRBV7-9	-	TRBJ1-2	-	TGTGCCAGCAGTCCTAGAGGGGAGCGGCATGGCTACACCTTC	CASSPRGERHGYTF
TRBV29-1	many	TRBJ1-1	TRBD1	TGCAGCGTCCTGGGACAGTCCACTGAAGCTTTCTTT	CSVLGQSTEAFF
TRBV10-1	-	TRBJ1-5	-	TGCGCCAGCAACGACAGGATGGGACAGCCCCAGCATTTT	CASNDRMGQPQHF
TRBV15	-	TRBJ2-7	TRBD2	TGTGCCACCAGCAGAGAAACGGGAGGGGAATACGAGCAGTACTTC	CATSRETGGEYEQYF
TRBV7-9	-	TRBJ2-7	-	TGTGCCAGCAGCTCCGGACTCCTTCGGGACTACGAGCAGTACTTC	CASSSGLLRDYEQYF
TRBV5-1	-	TRBJ2-1	TRBD1	TGCGCCAGCAGCTTTCTCGCTCCGGGACAGGGTCAGAATGAGCAGTTCTTC	CASSFLAPGQGQNEQFF
TRBV7-9	-	TRBJ2-2	-	TGTGCCAGCAGCTTGACCCTCGATCTGCACACCGGGGAGCTGTTTTTT	CASSLTLDLHTGELFF
TRBV5-5	few	TRBJ2-7	-	TGTGCCAGCAGCTTGGAGGTCTACGAGCAGTACTTC	CASSLEVYEQYF
TRBV10-2	-	TRBJ2-3	TRBD2	TGCGCCAGCAGTGAAATTCTGGGACTAGCGGGAGGGGGAGATACGCAGTATTTT	CASSEILGLAGGGDTQYF
TRBV2	few	TRBJ2-1	TRBD2	TGTGCCAGCAGTACCGGGACTAGCGGGAATGAGCAGTTCTTC	CASSTGTSGNEQFF
TRBV3-1	-	TRBJ2-7	TRBD2	TGTGCCAGCAGCAGGACTAGCGGGGTCTACGAGCAGTACTTC	CASSRTSGVYEQYF
TRBV7-9	-	TRBJ1-6	TRBD1	TGTGCCAGCAGCACGAACAGGGGTGTAGGTTCACCCCTCCACTTT	CASSTNRGVGSPLHF
TRBV6-1	-	TRBJ2-7	TRBD1	TGTGCCAGCAGTGCGAACAGGGGGGTGAACGAGCAGTACTTC	CASSANRGVNEQYF
TRBV20-1	-	TRBJ2-2	-	TGCAGTGCTAGAGTTGTGCCAACCACCGGGGAGCTGTTTTTT	CSARVVPTTGELFF
TRBV6-6	few	TRBJ2-2	-	TGTGCCAGCAGTTCGGAACTTAGTAGCACCGGGGAGCTGTTTTTT	CASSSELSSTGELFF
TRBV20-1	-	TRBJ1-2	-	TGCAGTGCTCCCTCGGGGGGCGCTCTTGGCTACACCTTC	CSAPSGGALGYTF
TRBV2	many	TRBJ2-6	-	TGTGCCAGCCGGCCCGGACAGACAGGCTCTGGGGCCAACGTCCTGACTTTC	CASRPGQTGSGANVLTF
TRBV18	few	TRBJ2-5	-	TGTGCCAGCTCATCACGGGTATCGCAAGGAGAGACCCAGTACTTC	CASSSRVSQGETQYF